The present T cell receptor (beta chain) was sequenced within a study of cytomegalovirus exposure and HLA in healthy donors. 60 Vbeta and 13 Jbeta primers were used in PCR. Repertoires were generated with immunoSEQ multiplex PCR, while TCRdb's copy carries only in-frame clones and drops some. The table has over 65,000 clones, around 72% seen once. Germline V gives CDR1 SGHTA, CDR2 FQGTGA. The CDR3 contains 12 residues. V lost 4 bases and J 4 bases, leaving 8 bases between the germline ends. The sequence was collected from a woman aged 30 to 39 in good health and CMV-seropositive. Input material: PBMCs. This chain uses TRBV7-3 with TRBJ2-7; no clear D. CDR3 coding DNA: TGTGCCAGCAGCTCGACTGGGTACGAGCAGTACTTC. This sequence encodes CASSSTGYEQYF.